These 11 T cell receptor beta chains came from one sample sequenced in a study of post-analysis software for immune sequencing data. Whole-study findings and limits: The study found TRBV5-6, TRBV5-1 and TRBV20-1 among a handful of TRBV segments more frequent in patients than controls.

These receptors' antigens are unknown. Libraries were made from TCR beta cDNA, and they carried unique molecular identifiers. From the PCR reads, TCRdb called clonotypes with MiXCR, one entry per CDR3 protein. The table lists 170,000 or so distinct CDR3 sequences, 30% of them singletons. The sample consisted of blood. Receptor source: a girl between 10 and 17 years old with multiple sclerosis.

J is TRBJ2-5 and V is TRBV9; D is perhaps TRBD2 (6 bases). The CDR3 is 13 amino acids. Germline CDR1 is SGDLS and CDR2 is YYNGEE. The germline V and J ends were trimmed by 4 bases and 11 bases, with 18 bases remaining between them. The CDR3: CASSTGLPNEQYF. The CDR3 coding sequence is TGTGCCAGCAGCACCGGACTACCCAATGAGCAGTACTTC.

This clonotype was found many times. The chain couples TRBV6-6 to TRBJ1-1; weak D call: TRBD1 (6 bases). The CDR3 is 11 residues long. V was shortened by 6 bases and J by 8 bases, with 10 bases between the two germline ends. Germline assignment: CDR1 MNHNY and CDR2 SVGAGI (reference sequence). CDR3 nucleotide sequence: TGTGCCAGCAGCCAGGGGCTGGAAGCTTTCTTT. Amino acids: CASSQGLEAFF.

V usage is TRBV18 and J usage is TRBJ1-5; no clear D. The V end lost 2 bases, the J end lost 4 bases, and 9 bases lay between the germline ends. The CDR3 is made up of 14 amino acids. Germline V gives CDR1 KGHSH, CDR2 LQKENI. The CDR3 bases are TGTGCCAGCTCACCAGTTACAGCTAATCAGCCCCAGCATTTT. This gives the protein CASSPVTANQPQHF.

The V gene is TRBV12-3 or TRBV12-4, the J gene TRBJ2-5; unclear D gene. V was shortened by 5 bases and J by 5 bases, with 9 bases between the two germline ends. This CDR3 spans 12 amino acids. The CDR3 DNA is TGTGCCAGCAGTCTAGAGTCGGAGACCCAGTACTTC. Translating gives CASSLESETQYF.

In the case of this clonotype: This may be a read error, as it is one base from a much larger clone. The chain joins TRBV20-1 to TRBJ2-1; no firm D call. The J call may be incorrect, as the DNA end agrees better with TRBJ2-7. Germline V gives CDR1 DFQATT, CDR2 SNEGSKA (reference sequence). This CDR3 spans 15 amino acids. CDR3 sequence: CSAPESRLSYNEQYF. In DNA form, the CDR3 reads TGCAGTGCCCCGGAGTCCCGACTTTCCTACAATGAGCAGTACTTC.

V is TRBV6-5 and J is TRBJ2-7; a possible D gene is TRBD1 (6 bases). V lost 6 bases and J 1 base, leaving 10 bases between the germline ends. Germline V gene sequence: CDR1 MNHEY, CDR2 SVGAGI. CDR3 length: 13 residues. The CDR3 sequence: CASRSQGSYEQYF. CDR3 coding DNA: TGTGCCAGCAGATCACAGGGATCCTACGAGCAGTACTTC.

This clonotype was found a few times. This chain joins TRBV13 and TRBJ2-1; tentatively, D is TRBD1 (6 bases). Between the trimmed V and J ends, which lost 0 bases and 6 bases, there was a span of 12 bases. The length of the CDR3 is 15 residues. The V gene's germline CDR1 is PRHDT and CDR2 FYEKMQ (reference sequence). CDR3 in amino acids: CASSLGQGISNEQFF. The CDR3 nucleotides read TGTGCCAGCAGCTTAGGGCAGGGGATCTCCAATGAGCAGTTCTTC.

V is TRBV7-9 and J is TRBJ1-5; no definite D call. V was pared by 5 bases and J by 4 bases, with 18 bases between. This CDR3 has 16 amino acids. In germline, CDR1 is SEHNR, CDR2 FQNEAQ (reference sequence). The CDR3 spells CASSIRPEVWNQPQHF. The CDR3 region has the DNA TGTGCCAGCAGCATACGGCCTGAGGTATGGAATCAGCCCCAGCATTTT.

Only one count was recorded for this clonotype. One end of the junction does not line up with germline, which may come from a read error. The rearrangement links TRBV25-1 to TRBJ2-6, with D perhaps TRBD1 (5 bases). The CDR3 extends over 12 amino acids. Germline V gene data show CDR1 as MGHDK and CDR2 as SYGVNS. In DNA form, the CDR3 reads TGTGCCAGCGTCTCTGGGGCCAACGTCCGGACTTTC. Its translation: CASVSGANVRTF.

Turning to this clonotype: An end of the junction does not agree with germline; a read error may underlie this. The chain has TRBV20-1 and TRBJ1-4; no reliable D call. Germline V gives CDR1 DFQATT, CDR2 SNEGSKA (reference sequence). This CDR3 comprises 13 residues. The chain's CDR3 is CSAMGWTSEKLFF. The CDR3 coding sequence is TGCAGTGCTATGGGTTGGACTAGTGAAAAACTGTTTTTT.

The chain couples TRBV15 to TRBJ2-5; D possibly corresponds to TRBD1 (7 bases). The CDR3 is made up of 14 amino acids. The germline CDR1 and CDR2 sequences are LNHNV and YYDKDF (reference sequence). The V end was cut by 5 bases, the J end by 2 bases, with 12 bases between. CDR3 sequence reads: CATSSGGQQETQYF. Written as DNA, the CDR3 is TGTGCCACCAGCTCCGGGGGACAGCAAGAGACCCAGTACTTC.